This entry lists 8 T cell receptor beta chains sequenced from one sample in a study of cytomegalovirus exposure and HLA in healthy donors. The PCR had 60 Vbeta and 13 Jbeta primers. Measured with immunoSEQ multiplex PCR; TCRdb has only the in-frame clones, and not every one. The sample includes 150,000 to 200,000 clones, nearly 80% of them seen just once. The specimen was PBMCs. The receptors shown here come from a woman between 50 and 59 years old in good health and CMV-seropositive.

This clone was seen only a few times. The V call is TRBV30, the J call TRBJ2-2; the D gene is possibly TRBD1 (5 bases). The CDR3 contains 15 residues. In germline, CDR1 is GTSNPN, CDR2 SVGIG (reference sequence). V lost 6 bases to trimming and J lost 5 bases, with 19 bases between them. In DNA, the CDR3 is TGTGCCTGCCTCCCCGGGCAGGGTCGTACCGGGGAGCTGTTTTTT. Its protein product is CACLPGQGRTGELFF. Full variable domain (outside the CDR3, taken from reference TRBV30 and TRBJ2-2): SQTIHQWPATLVQPVGSPLSLECTVEGTSNPNLYWYRQAAGRGLQLLFYSVGIGQISSEVPQNLSASRPQDRQFILSSKKLLLSDSGFYLCACLPGQGRTGELFFGEGSRLTVL.

CDR3 residues: CASSQRDTEAFF. DNA for the CDR3: TGTGCCAGCAGCCAACGAGACACTGAAGCTTTCTTT. The chain links TRBV4-2 to TRBJ1-1; D remains unclear. CDR1 and CDR2 (germline): LGHNA, YNFKEQ. The CDR3 spans 12 residues. V was trimmed by 2 bases and J by 3 bases, leaving 4 bases between them.

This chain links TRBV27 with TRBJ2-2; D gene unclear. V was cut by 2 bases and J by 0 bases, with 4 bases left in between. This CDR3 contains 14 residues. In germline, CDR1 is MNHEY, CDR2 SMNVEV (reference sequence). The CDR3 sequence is CASSLIANTGELFF. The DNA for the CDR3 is TGTGCCAGCAGTTTAATCGCGAACACCGGGGAGCTGTTTTTT.

As DNA, the CDR3 is TGCGCCAGCAGCCCGAGGGGTAGCGGGGGGCCTAACACCGGGGAGCTGTTTTTT. Its translation: CASSPRGSGGPNTGELFF. The chain combines TRBV4-1 with TRBJ2-2, with 10 bases that match TRBD2. The V gene's germline CDR1 is MGHRA and CDR2 YSYEKL. The CDR3 is made up of 18 amino acids. Germline trimming cut 4 bases from V and 2 bases from J; bases unmatched to any gene: 10.

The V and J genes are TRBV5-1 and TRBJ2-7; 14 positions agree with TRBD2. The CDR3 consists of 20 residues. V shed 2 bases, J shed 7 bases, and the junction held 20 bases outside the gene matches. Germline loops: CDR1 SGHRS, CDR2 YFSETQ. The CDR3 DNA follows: TGCGCCAGCAGCTTTAAGAAAACCGGGACTAGCGGGGGACCCCCTAGGGAGCAGTACTTC. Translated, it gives CASSFKKTGTSGGPPREQYF.

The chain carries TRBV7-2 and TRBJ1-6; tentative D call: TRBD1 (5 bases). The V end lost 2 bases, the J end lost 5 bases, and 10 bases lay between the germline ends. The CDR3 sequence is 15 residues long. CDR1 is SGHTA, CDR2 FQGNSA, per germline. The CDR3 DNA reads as TGTGCCAGCAGCTTATTTTCAGGGAATAATTCACCCCTCCACTTT. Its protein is CASSLFSGNNSPLHF.

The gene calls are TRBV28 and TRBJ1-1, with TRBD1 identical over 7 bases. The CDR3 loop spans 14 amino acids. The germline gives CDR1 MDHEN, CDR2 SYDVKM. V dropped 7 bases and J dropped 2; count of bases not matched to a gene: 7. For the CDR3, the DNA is TGTGCCAGCACCCAGGGGGGCTCCAACACTGAAGCTTTCTTT. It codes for CASTQGGSNTEAFF.

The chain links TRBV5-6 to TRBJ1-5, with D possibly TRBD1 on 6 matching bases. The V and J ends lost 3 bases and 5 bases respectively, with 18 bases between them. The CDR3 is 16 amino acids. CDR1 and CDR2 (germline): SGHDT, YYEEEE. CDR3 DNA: TGTGCCAGCAGCTCCTTCGGGGGGGGCGCTTATCAGCCCCAGCATTTT. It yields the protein CASSSFGGGAYQPQHF.